The present entry profiles one T cell receptor (beta chain) with its context. Its matching antigen is unknown. This sample was included in a study of cytomegalovirus exposure and HLA in healthy donors. The PCR used 60 Vbeta and 13 Jbeta primers. Some clones are missing from TCRdb's copy, which holds only in-frame ones; the method was immunoSEQ multiplex PCR. The repertoire consists of more than 110,000 clones, with about 78% occurring once and the leading ten covering under 7.5%. Points from the study as a whole: In a later analysis, about 17,000 TCR beta sequences were associated with HLA alleles at 0.05 false discovery rate. The study designated roughly 150 TCR beta chains cytomegalovirus-associated. A prior analysis recorded that most TCR beta V segments were productive about 87% or about 30% of the time.

The sample comprised PBMCs. The TCR originated in a man aged 40-49 years in good health and CMV-seropositive.

Written as DNA, the CDR3 is TGCGCCAGCAGGGCGTTGGGAAGACAGCTGAAGAACACTGAAGCTTTCTTT. This gives the protein CASRALGRQLKNTEAFF. This chain uses TRBV4-1 with TRBJ1-1; possible D gene TRBD1, 5 bases. CDR3 length equals 17 residues. Trimming left V 6 bases short and J 1 base short, with 21 bases between. Germline CDR1 reads MGHRA; CDR2 reads YSYEKL.